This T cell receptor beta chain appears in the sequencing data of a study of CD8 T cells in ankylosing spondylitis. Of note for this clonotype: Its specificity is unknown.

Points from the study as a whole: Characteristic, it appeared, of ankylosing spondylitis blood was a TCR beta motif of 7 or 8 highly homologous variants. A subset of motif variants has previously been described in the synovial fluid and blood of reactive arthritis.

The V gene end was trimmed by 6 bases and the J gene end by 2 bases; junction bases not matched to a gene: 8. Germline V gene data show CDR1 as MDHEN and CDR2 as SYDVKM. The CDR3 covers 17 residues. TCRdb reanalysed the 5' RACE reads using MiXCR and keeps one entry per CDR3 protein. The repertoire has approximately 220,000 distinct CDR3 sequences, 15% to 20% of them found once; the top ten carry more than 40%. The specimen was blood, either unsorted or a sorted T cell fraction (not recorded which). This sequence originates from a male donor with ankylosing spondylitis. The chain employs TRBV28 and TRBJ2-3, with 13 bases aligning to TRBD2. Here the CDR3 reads CASSHLGLAGNTDTQYF. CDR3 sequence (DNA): TGTGCCAGCAGCCACCTGGGACTAGCGGGAAACACAGATACGCAGTATTTT. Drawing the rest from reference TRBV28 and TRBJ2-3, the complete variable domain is DVKVTQSSRYLVKRTGEKVFLECVQDMDHENMFWYRQDPGLGLRLIYFSYDVKMKEKGDIPEGYSVSREKKERFSLILESASTNQTSMYLCASSHLGLAGNTDTQYFGPGTRLTVL.